The 3 T cell receptor beta chains reported below all come from one sample, sequenced in a study of identical twins. TCRdb fed the 5' RACE reads into MiXCR, producing one record per CDR3 protein. The sample has just under 650,000 distinct CDR3 sequences; 7.1% are singletons. These data are also associated with another study on yellow fever vaccine responses in identical twins.

Sequenced input: PBMCs. These receptor sequences come from a woman between 18 and 30 years old in good health.

The table lists this clonotype with a few counts. This sequence joins TRBV12-3 or TRBV12-4 and TRBJ2-2; 16 bases are a match to TRBD2. The CDR3 sequence is 19 residues long. V gave up 1 base and J gave up 1 base; unmatched junction bases: 3. The CDR3 loop is CASSLGGLAGGQNTGELFF. As DNA, the CDR3 is TGTGCCAGCAGTTTAGGGGGACTAGCGGGAGGGCAGAACACCGGGGAGCTGTTTTTT.

The table lists this clonotype with a few counts. The gene calls are TRBV27 and TRBJ1-6, with D hard to call. V shed 5 bases and J shed 7 bases, with 12 bases lying between them. Germline values: CDR1 MNHEY, CDR2 SMNVEV (reference sequence). The CDR3 totals 14 residues. The chain's CDR3 is CASSQTPGNSPLHF. CDR3 DNA: TGTGCCAGCAGTCAAACCCCCGGCAATTCACCCCTCCACTTT.

This clonotype was counted a few times. The genes are TRBV14 and TRBJ2-2; 7 positions agree with TRBD2. V was pared by 4 bases and J by 0 bases, with 8 bases of the junction left unmatched. This CDR3 has 17 residues. Germline values: CDR1 SGHDN, CDR2 FVKESK. This CDR3 is CASSPRPSGANTGELFF. CDR3 sequence (DNA): TGTGCCAGCAGCCCCCGCCCCAGCGGGGCGAACACCGGGGAGCTGTTTTTT.